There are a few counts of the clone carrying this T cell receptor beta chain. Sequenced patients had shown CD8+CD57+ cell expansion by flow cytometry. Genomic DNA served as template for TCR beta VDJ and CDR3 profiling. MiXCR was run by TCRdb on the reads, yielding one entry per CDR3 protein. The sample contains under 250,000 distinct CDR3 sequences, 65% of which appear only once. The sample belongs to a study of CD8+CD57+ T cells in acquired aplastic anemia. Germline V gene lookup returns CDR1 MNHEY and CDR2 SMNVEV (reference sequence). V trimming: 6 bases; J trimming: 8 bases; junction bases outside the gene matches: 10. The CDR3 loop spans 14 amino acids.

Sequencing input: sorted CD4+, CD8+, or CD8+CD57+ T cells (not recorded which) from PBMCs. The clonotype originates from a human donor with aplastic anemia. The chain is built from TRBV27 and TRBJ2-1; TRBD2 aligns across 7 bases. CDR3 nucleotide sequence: TGTGCCAGCAGCCGGACTGGCGGGGGACATGAGCAGTTCTTC. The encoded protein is CASSRTGGGHEQFF.